This TCR beta chain was sequenced for a study of vaccination and CD4 T cells after COVID-19. Study-level information: Overlapping SARS-CoV-2, HCoV-NL63, HCoV-OC43 and HCoV-229E spike peptides were used to stimulate cells.

Treatment defined: approximately nine-day PBMC culture with coronavirus spike peptide pools or control peptides (ViraFEST assay). IL-2 (roughly 10 IU/ml) and peptide pools (roughly 10 ug/ml) were added to cultures of under 2.5 million PBMCs per well. With regard to this clonotype: Its specificity is unknown.

V dropped 2 bases and J dropped 3; count of bases not matched to a gene: 1. This CDR3 is 15 amino acids long. Germline V gene lookup returns CDR1 SGHTA and CDR2 FQGNSA. Sequence data for DNA of cultured CD4+ T cells were generated by the Oncomine TCR Beta short-read assay. TCRdb called the PCR reads again in MiXCR, with one record for every CDR3 protein. Of 13,000 to 15,000 distinct CDR3 sequences detected, roughly 50% appear once; the ten largest clones hold about 24%. J is TRBJ2-1 and V is TRBV7-2; the match to TRBD2 covers 10 bases. This TCR was sampled from a human donor with COVID-19. The sequencing here drew on cultured CD4+ T cells from blood, taken after SARS-CoV-2 vaccination. CDR3 DNA sequence: TGTGCCAGCAGCTTAAGCGGGGGGGACTACAATGAGCAGTTCTTC. Translating it yields CASSLSGGDYNEQFF.